This T cell receptor (beta chain) was recorded in a study of T cell responses to AZD1222 COVID-19 vaccine. This CDR3 has 14 residues. Per the germline V gene, CDR1 is SGHTA and CDR2 is FQGNSA. The V and J ends lost 6 bases and 3 bases respectively, with 12 bases between them. The table lists this clone with a few counts. Its antigen is unidentified. Study results and caveats: Among the donors, most were white British and more were female, and clonal diversity was possibly underestimated. Targeting of unmutated variant regions was reportedly seen in nearly half of spike-specific TCRs.

Clones were read by immunoSEQ multiplex PCR, and TCRdb kept only the in-frame ones, dropping some. Counted here are roughly 160,000 clones, roughly 89% occurring once; the ten biggest clones make up about 1.6%. The source material was peripheral blood, sampled on day 0 of AZD1222 vaccination. This rearrangement joins TRBV7-2 to TRBJ1-5; D gene ambiguous. The TCR originated in an adult in good health. The CDR3 DNA is TGTGCCAGCAGGGGAGGCGGGTTCAATCAGCCCCAGCATTTT. Translation gives CASRGGGFNQPQHF. The full variable domain, with the rest looked up from reference TRBV7-2 and TRBJ1-5, is GAGVSQSPSNKVTEKGKDVELRCDPISGHTALYWYRQSLGQGLEFLIYFQGNSAPDKSGLPSDRFSAERTGGSVSTLTIQRTQQEDSAVYLCASRGGGFNQPQHFGDGTRLSIL.